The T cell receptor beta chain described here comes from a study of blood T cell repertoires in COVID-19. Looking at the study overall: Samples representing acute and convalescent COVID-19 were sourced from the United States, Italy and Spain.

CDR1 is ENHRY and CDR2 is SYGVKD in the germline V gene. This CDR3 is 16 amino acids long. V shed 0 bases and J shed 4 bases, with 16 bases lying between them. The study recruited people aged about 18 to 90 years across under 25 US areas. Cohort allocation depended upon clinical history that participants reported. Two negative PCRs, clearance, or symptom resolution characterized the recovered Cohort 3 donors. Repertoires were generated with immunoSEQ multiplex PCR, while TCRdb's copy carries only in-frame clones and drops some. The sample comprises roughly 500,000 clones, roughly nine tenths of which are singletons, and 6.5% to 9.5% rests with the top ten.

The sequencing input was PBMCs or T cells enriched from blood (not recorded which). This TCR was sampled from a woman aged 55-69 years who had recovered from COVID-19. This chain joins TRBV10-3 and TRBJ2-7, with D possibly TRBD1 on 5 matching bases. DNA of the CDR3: TGTGCCATCAGTGAGTCGAACGCTGGTTCAGGGTACGAGCAGTACGTC. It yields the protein CAISESNAGSGYEQYV.